These 21 T cell receptor beta chains came from one sample sequenced in a study of neurological immune-mediated disorders. TCRdb called the 5' RACE reads again in MiXCR, with one record for every CDR3 protein. The sample lists some 30,000 distinct CDR3 sequences, roughly 15% occurring once. Sequenced sample: PBMCs. The source is a man in his 70s in good health.

This clonotype was seen many times. The gene calls are TRBV6-6 and TRBJ1-2, with 8 bases lining up with TRBD1. Germline CDR1 reads MNHNY; CDR2 reads SVGAGI (reference sequence). Trimming cost V 2 bases and J 2 bases; bases outside gene matches: 4. This CDR3 comprises 15 residues. In DNA, the CDR3 is TGTGCCAGCAGTTACCCCGGACAGGGAAACTATGGCTACACCTTC. This encodes CASSYPGQGNYGYTF.

This clonotype was detected many times. This rearrangement joins TRBV6-4 to TRBJ1-6; no clear D. The length of the CDR3 is 13 residues. The germline V gene has CDR1 MRHNA and CDR2 SNTAGT. Trimming pared 0 bases from V and 6 bases from J, leaving 3 bases between. CDR3 loop: CASSDSSNSPLHF. The CDR3 bases are TGTGCCAGCAGTGACTCCAGTAATTCACCCCTCCACTTT.

This clonotype came up many times. V and J are TRBV3-1 and TRBJ2-7, with unresolved D. CDR3 length: 13 amino acids. Germline V gives CDR1 LGHDT, CDR2 YNNKEL (reference sequence). V lost 4 bases and J lost 4, with 11 bases in between. The CDR3 loop is CASSPRGGYEQYF. The DNA for the CDR3 is TGTGCCAGCAGCCCGAGAGGCGGATACGAGCAGTACTTC.

At least ten counts were recorded for this clonotype. The J gene is TRBJ2-3, the V gene TRBV27; D gene uncertain. Trimming removed 5 bases at V and 6 bases at J, with 21 bases between. Per the germline V gene, CDR1 is MNHEY and CDR2 is SMNVEV (reference sequence). This CDR3 comprises 16 residues. The CDR3, as DNA: TGTGCCAGCAGTCCCATATCCGATTCATTTGGGGATACGCAGTATTTT. It is translated as CASSPISDSFGDTQYF.

This clonotype was counted at least ten times. This chain connects TRBV2 to TRBJ2-3; D gene ambiguous. CDR3 length: 13 amino acids. The V and J ends lost 7 bases and 0 bases respectively, with 8 bases between them. Per the germline V gene, CDR1 is SNHLY and CDR2 is FYNNEI. For the CDR3, the DNA is TGTGCCAGCAAAACGACTAGCACAGATACGCAGTATTTT. Residues: CASKTTSTDTQYF.

The table lists this clonotype with many counts. The chain carries TRBV5-1 and TRBJ2-1, with D maybe TRBD1 (6 bases). The CDR3 covers 14 residues. Trimming stripped 3 bases from V and 7 bases from J, with 14 bases between. Germline V gene data show CDR1 as SGHRS and CDR2 as YFSETQ. CDR3 nucleotides: TGCGCCAGCAGCTCGTGGGGGCGCGGGAATGAGCAGTTCTTC. This translates into CASSSWGRGNEQFF. Full variable domain (remainder filled in from reference TRBV5-1 and TRBJ2-1): KAGVTQTPRYLIKTRGQQVTLSCSPISGHRSVSWYQQTPGQGLQFLFEYFSETQRNKGNFPGRFSGRQFSNSRSEMNVSTLELGDSALYLCASSSWGRGNEQFFGPGTRLTVL.

In its sample, this clonotype was seen many times. The chain employs TRBV24-1 and TRBJ2-3; 9 nucleotides line up with TRBD1. CDR3 length: 19 residues. Germline V gene sequence: CDR1 KGHDR, CDR2 SFDVKD. The V and J ends lost 5 bases and 0 bases, in that order; junction bases with no gene match: 14. CDR3 loop: CATSGFRDRDILSTDTQYF. In nucleotides, the CDR3 is TGTGCCACCAGTGGGTTCCGGGACAGGGACATTCTTAGCACAGATACGCAGTATTTT.

The table lists this clonotype with many counts. This chain links TRBV9 with TRBJ2-7; no definite D call. The germline V gene has CDR1 SGDLS and CDR2 YYNGEE. Trimming removed 3 bases from V and 3 bases from J, with 10 bases in between. This CDR3 is 13 amino acids long. CDR3 amino acids: CASSADLGYEQYF. The CDR3 DNA reads TGTGCCAGCAGCGCCGATCTCGGCTACGAGCAGTACTTC.

This clonotype was found many times. The chain carries TRBV20-1 and TRBJ1-5; perhaps TRBD1 as D (5 bases). V lost 3 bases to trimming and J lost 1 base, with 13 bases between them. Germline CDR1 reads DFQATT; CDR2 reads SNEGSKA (reference sequence). There are 15 residues in the CDR3. The CDR3 sequence is CSASRGLVSNQPQHF. CDR3 DNA sequence: TGCAGTGCTAGTCGGGGGTTAGTGAGCAATCAGCCCCAGCATTTT.

This clonotype was observed at least ten times. The genes are TRBV3-1 and TRBJ2-5; D is possibly TRBD1 (6 bases). CDR1 and CDR2 (germline): LGHDT, YNNKEL (reference sequence). This CDR3 has 12 residues. The ends were cut back, 4 bases at V and 5 bases at J, with 8 bases in the middle. The CDR3 DNA reads TGTGCCAGCAGCCGGACAGTGGAGACCCAGTACTTC. As protein: CASSRTVETQYF.

This clonotype was found many times. This chain links TRBV29-1 with TRBJ2-7, with D perhaps matching TRBD1 or TRBD2 (6 bases each). The V end lost 0 bases, the J end lost 1 base, and 16 bases lay between the germline ends. CDR1 and CDR2 (germline): SQVTM, ANQGSEA. This CDR3 spans 16 amino acids. The CDR3 loop is CSVEEAAGGASYEQYF. CDR3 nucleotides: TGCAGCGTTGAAGAAGCCGCCGGGGGCGCTTCCTACGAGCAGTACTTC.

This clonotype was seen at least ten times. This chain joins TRBV20-1 and TRBJ2-2; 9 nucleotides agree with TRBD2. Per germline, CDR1 DFQATT and CDR2 SNEGSKA (reference sequence). Losses at the gene ends were 5 bases for V and 4 bases for J; bases not matched to a gene: 11. The CDR3 runs to 16 residues. DNA of the CDR3: TGCAGTGCTGCCTATGGCGGGGGGGCAGGCACCGGGGAGCTGTTTTTT. Protein: CSAAYGGGAGTGELFF.

Ten or more counts support this clonotype. The J gene is TRBJ1-1, the V gene TRBV12-3 or TRBV12-4; possible D gene TRBD1, 5 bases. Trimming shortened V by 1 base and J by 3 bases, and 12 bases separated the two germline ends. This CDR3 has 15 residues. This CDR3 is CASSLGSGWDTEAFF. CDR3 bases: TGTGCCAGCAGTTTAGGGTCAGGGTGGGACACTGAAGCTTTCTTT.

This clonotype was observed many times. This chain uses TRBV7-9 with TRBJ2-5; 9 positions match TRBD2. The V segment lost 5 bases and the J segment 1 base; nucleotides outside the gene matches: 8. This CDR3 spans 16 amino acids. Germline CDR1 and CDR2: SEHNR and FQNEAQ (reference sequence). This CDR3 is CASSHSGLAFQETQYF. CDR3 DNA sequence: TGTGCCAGCAGCCATTCGGGACTAGCTTTCCAAGAGACCCAGTACTTC.

This clonotype appeared many times. This chain links TRBV7-9 with TRBJ2-1; D is perhaps TRBD2 (6 bases). The germline gives CDR1 SEHNR, CDR2 FQNEAQ (reference sequence). This CDR3 is 17 amino acids long. V was pared by 5 bases and J by 0 bases, with 17 bases between. CDR3 nucleotides: TGTGCCAGCAGCAAACGGGGGACGATTAGCTCCTACAATGAGCAGTTCTTC. Protein product: CASSKRGTISSYNEQFF. Full variable domain (outside the CDR3, taken from reference TRBV7-9 and TRBJ2-1): DTGVSQNPRHKITKRGQNVTFRCDPISEHNRLYWYRQTLGQGPEFLTYFQNEAQLEKSRLLSDRFSAERPKGSFSTLEIQRTEQGDSAMYLCASSKRGTISSYNEQFFGPGTRLTVL.

This clonotype was recorded at least ten times. The rearrangement links TRBV7-2 to TRBJ1-5; TRBD1 is a possible D gene (5 bases). The CDR3 runs to 13 residues. The V end was cut by 4 bases, the J end by 9 bases, with 13 bases between. CDR1 SGHTA and CDR2 FQGNSA come from the germline V gene. The CDR3 DNA is TGTGCCAGCAGCTCGATACCGGGGGGGCCCCAGCATTTT. It codes for CASSSIPGGPQHF.

This chain uses TRBV19 with TRBJ1-1; no definite D call. CDR1 is LNHDA, CDR2 SQIVND, per germline (reference sequence). V was clipped by 6 bases and J by 1 base, with 6 bases between them. This CDR3 is 12 amino acids long. The CDR3 sequence is CASRFKNTEAFF. The CDR3 DNA is TGTGCCAGTAGATTCAAGAACACTGAAGCTTTCTTT.

Many counts were recorded for this clonotype. V is TRBV5-5 and J is TRBJ1-6; TRBD1 matches at 8 bases. CDR1 is SGHKS, CDR2 YYEKEE, per germline (reference sequence). V gave up 4 bases and J gave up 9 bases; unmatched junction bases: 9. The CDR3 covers 15 residues. The CDR3 DNA follows: TGTGCCAGCAGCGCTCCGACAGGGGCCGGTTCACCCCTCCACTTT. As protein: CASSAPTGAGSPLHF. The entire variable domain, with the rest obtained from reference TRBV5-5 and TRBJ1-6, is as follows: DAGVTQSPTHLIKTRGQQVTLRCSPISGHKSVSWYQQVLGQGPQFIFQYYEKEERGRGNFPDRFSARQFPNYSSELNVNALLLGDSALYLCASSAPTGAGSPLHFGNGTRLTVT.

Ten or more counts support this clonotype. This chain uses TRBV7-3 with TRBJ2-1; TRBD1 aligns across 7 bases. Unmatched junction bases numbered 4, after V lost 3 bases and J lost 2 bases. This CDR3 is built from 15 residues. CDR1 and CDR2 from the germline V gene are SGHTA and FQGTGA. The CDR3 loop reads CASSLTGKPYNEQFF. CDR3 coding DNA: TGTGCCAGCAGCTTGACAGGGAAGCCCTACAATGAGCAGTTCTTC.

This clonotype occurred many times. The CDR3 DNA reads as TGTGCCAGCAGCTCCCTACGACAGGGTACCGGGGAGCTGTTTTTT. It is translated as CASSSLRQGTGELFF. The chain combines TRBV5-8 with TRBJ2-2; 7 positions match TRBD1. CDR3 length: 15 amino acids. Germline CDR1 and CDR2: SGHTS and YDEGEE. Trimming at V came to 3 bases and at J to 5 bases, leaving 7 bases not matched to a gene.

This clonotype was counted at least ten times. The chain employs TRBV5-1 and TRBJ1-1; no definite D call. Trimming pared 1 base from V and 1 base from J, leaving 14 bases between. CDR3 length: 16 amino acids. Germline V CDR1 and CDR2: SGHRS, YFSETQ. The CDR3 region has the DNA TGCGCCAGCAGCTTGATTCCCGCCAGAGAGAACACTGAAGCTTTCTTT. It yields the protein CASSLIPARENTEAFF.